This T cell receptor beta chain is drawn from a study of T cells in Graves' hyperthyroidism and ophthalmopathy. General study points: Prediction of ophthalmopathy progression came a median around 7.1 months pre-onset.

As to this clonotype: Antigen unknown.

Amplification of TCR beta CDR3 regions used RNA as the template. The HTBI primer set drove a first-round RT-PCR of the TCR CDR3. MiXCR was run by TCRdb on the multiplex PCR reads, yielding one entry per CDR3 protein. Of under 400,000 distinct CDR3 sequences in the sample, roughly 13% were seen once. Pregnant or lactating patients were excluded, as were those with uncontrolled infection or other autoimmune disease. V lost 0 bases and J 2 bases, leaving 11 bases between the germline ends. The length of the CDR3 is 17 residues. Germline CDR1 and CDR2: SGHDN and FVKESK. The chain has TRBV14 and TRBJ2-6; a possible D gene is TRBD1 (5 bases). The sequencing sample was made of blood. This receptor was obtained from a woman aged 18-29 years with Graves' hyperthyroidism. The CDR3 DNA reads TGTGCCAGCAGCCAAGATCTCAGGGCGGCTGGGGCCAACGTCCTGACTTTC. Translation: CASSQDLRAAGANVLTF.